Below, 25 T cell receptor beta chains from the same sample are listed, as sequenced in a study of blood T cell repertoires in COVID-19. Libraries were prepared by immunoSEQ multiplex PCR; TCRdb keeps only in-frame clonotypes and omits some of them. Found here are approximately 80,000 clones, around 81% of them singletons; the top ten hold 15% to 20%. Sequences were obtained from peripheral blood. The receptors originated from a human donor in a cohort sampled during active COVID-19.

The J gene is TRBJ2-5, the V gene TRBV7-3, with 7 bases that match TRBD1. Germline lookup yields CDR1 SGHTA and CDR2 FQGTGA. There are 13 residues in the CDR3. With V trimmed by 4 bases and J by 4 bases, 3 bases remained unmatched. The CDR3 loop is CASSSYRGETQYF. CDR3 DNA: TGTGCCAGCAGCTCCTACAGGGGAGAGACCCAGTACTTC.

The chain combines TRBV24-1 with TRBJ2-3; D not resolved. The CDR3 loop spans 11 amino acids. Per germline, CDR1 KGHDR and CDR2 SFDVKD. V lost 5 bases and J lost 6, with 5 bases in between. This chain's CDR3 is CATSAADTQYF. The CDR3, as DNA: TGTGCCACCAGTGCAGCGGATACGCAGTATTTT.

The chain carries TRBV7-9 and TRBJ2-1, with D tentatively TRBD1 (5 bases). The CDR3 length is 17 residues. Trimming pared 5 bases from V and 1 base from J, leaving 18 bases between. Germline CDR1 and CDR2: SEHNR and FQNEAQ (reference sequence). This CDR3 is CASSPRAPRVSYNEQFF. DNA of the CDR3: TGTGCCAGCAGCCCACGGGCGCCCAGGGTTTCCTACAATGAGCAGTTCTTC.

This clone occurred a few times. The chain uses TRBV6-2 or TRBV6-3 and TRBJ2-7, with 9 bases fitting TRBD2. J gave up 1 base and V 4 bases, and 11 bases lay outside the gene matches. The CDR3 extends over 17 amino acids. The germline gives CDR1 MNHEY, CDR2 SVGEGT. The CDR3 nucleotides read TGTGCCAGCAGTTCGGCCCTTAGCGGGAGACGTTCCTACGAGCAGTACGTC. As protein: CASSSALSGRRSYEQYV.

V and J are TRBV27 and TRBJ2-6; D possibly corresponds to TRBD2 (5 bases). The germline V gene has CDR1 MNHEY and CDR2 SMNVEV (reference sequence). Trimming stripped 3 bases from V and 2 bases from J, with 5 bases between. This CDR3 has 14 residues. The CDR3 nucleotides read TGTGCCAGCAGTTTGGGAGCTGGGGCCAACGTCCTGACTTTC. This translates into CASSLGAGANVLTF.

The CDR3 loop reads CATSDGSLYNEQFF. The CDR3, as DNA: TGTGCCACCAGTGACGGGAGTCTATACAATGAGCAGTTCTTC. J is TRBJ2-1 and V is TRBV24-1; D is perhaps TRBD2 (6 bases). V lost 4 bases and J lost 4, with 10 bases in between. The length of the CDR3 is 14 residues. The germline V gene encodes CDR1 KGHDR and CDR2 SFDVKD.

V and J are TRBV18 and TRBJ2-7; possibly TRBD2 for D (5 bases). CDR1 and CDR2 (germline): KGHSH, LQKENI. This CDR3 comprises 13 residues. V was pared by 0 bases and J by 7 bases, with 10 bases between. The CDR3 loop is CASSPPGSTEQYV. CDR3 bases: TGTGCCAGCTCACCACCGGGGAGTACGGAGCAGTACGTC.

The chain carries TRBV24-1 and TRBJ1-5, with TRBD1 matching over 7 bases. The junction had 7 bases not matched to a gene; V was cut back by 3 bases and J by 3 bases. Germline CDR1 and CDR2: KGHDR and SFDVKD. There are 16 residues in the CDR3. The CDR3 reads CATSDTTGVFNQPQHF. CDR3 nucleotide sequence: TGTGCCACCAGTGATACAACAGGGGTTTTCAATCAGCCCCAGCATTTT.

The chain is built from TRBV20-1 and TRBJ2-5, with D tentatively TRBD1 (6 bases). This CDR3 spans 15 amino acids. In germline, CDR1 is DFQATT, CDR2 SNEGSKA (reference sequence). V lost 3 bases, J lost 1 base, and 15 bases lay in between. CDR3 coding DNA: TGCAGTGCTAGTAGGGGGTATGGTCGCCAAGAGACCCAGTACTTC. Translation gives CSASRGYGRQETQYF.

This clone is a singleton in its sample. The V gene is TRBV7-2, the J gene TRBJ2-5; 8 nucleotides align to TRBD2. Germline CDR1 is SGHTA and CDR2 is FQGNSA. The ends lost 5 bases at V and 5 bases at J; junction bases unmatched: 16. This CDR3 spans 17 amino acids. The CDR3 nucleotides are TGTGCCAGCAGCCGGCCGGGGCGGGAGGCCCCGGAGGAGACCCAGTACTTC. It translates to CASSRPGREAPEETQYF.

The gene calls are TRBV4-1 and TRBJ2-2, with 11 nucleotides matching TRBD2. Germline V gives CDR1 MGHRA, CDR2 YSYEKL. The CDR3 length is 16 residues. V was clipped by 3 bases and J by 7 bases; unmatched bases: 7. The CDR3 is CASSQIAGGQGGELFF. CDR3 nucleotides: TGCGCCAGCAGCCAGATAGCGGGGGGGCAGGGCGGGGAGCTGTTTTTT.

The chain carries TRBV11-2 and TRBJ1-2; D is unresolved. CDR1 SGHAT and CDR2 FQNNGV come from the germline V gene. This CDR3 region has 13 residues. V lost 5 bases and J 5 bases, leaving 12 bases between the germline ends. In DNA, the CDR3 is TGTGCCAGCAGCGCGCTACCTCCATATGGCTACACCTTC. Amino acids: CASSALPPYGYTF.

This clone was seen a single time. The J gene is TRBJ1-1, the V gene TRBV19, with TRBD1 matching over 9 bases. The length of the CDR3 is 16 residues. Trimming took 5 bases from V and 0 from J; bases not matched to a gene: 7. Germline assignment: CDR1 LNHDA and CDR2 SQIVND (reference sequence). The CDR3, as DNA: TGTGCCAGTAGTGAAAACAGGGGGCGGGTGAACACTGAAGCTTTCTTT. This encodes CASSENRGRVNTEAFF. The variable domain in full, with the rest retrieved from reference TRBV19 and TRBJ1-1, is DGGITQSPKYLFRKEGQNVTLSCEQNLNHDAMYWYRQDPGQGLRLIYYSQIVNDFQKGDIAEGYSVSREKKESFPLTVTSAQKNPTAFYLCASSENRGRVNTEAFFGQGTRLTVV.

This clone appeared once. CDR3 region: CVAGGPVQETQYF. The CDR3, as DNA: TGTGTAGCGGGGGGTCCCGTTCAAGAGACCCAGTACTTC. This rearrangement joins TRBV27 to TRBJ2-5, with TRBD2 matching 10 bases. Per germline, CDR1 MNHEY and CDR2 SMNVEV (reference sequence). This CDR3 is 13 amino acids long.

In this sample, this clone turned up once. Here the CDR3 reads CASSMSANTEAFF. Written as DNA, the CDR3 is TGTGCCAGTAGTATGAGTGCGAACACTGAAGCTTTCTTT. This sequence joins TRBV19 and TRBJ1-1; D not resolved. V was pared by 3 bases and J by 1 base, with 6 bases between. Germline assignment: CDR1 LNHDA and CDR2 SQIVND (reference sequence). This CDR3 contains 13 residues.

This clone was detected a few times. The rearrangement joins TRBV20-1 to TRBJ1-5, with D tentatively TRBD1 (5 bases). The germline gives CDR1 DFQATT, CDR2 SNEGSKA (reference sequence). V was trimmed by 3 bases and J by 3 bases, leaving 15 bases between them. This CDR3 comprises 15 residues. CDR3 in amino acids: CSASWGVLPNQPQHF. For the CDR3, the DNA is TGCAGTGCTAGTTGGGGGGTTCTACCCAATCAGCCCCAGCATTTT.

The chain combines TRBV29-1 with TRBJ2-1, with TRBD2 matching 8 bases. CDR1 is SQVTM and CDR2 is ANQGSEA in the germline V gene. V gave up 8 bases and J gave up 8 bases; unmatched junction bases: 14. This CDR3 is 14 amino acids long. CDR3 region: CSNRKAGVGDEQFF. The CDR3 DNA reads TGCAGCAACCGAAAAGCGGGGGTTGGGGATGAGCAGTTCTTC.

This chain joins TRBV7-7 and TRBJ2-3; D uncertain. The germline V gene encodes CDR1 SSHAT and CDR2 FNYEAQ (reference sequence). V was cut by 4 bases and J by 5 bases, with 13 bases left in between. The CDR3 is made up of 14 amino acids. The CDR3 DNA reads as TGTGCCAGCAGCTCCTTAAGTAGTGGAGATACGCAGTATTTT. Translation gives CASSSLSSGDTQYF.

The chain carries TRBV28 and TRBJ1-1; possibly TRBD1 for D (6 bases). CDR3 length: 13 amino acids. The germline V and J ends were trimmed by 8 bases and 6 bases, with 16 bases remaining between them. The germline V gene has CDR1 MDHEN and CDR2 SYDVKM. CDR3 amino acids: CASLRGGDPEAFF. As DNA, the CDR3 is TGTGCCAGCCTCCGAGGGGGGGATCCTGAAGCTTTCTTT.

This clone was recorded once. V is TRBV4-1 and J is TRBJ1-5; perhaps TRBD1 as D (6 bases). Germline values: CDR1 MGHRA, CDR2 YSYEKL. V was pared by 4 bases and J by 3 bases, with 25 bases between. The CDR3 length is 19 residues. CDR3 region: CASSLTTGTILLNNQPQHF. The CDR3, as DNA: TGCGCCAGCAGCCTCACGACAGGCACCATCTTATTGAACAATCAGCCCCAGCATTTT.

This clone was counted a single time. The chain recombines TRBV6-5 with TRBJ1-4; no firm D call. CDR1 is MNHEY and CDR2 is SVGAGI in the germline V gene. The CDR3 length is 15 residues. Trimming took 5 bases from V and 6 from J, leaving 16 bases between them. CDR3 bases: TGTGCCAGCAGTCCGATGGGAGGTAGGGATGAAAAACTGTTTTTT. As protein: CASSPMGGRDEKLFF.

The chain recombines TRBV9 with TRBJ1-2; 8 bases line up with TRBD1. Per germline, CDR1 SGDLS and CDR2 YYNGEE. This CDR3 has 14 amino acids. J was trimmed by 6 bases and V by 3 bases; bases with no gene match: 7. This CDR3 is CASSAPGQGDGYTF. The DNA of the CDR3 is TGTGCCAGCAGCGCCCCCGGACAGGGCGATGGCTACACCTTC.

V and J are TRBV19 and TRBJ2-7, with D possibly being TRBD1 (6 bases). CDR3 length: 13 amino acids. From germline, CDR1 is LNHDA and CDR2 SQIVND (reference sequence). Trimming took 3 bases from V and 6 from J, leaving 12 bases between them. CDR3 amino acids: CASSMKGDPEQYV. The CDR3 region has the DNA TGTGCCAGTAGTATGAAGGGGGACCCCGAGCAGTACGTC.

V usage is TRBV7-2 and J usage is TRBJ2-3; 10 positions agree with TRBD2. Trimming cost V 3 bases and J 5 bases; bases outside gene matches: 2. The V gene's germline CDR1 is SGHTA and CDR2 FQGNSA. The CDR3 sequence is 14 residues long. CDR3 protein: CASSFGLAVDTQYF. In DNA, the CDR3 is TGTGCCAGCAGCTTCGGACTAGCGGTAGATACGCAGTATTTT.

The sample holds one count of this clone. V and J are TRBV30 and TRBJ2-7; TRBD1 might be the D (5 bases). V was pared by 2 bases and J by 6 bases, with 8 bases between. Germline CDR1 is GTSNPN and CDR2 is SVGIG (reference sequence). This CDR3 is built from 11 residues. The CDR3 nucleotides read TGTGCCTGGAGTCAGGGTCTCGAGCAGTACTTC. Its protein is CAWSQGLEQYF.